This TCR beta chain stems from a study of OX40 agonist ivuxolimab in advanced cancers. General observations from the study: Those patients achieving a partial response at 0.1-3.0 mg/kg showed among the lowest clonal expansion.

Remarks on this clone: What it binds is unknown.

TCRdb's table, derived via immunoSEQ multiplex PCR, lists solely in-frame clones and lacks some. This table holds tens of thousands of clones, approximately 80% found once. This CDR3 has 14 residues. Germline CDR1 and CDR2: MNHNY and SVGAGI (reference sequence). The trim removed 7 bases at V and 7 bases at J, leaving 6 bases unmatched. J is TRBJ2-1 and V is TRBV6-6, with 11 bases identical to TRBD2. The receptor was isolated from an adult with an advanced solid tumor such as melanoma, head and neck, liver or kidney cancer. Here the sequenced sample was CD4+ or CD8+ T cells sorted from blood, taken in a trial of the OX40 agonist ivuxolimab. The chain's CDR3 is CASIGSGGANEQFF. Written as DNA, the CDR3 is TGTGCCAGCATAGGTAGCGGGGGGGCGAATGAGCAGTTCTTC.